Listed below are T cell receptor beta chains from one sample, sequenced in a study of monozygotic twins with inflammatory bowel disease. TCRdb derives one entry per CDR3 protein from the 5' RACE reads, leaving out DNA. The sample totals over 350,000 distinct CDR3 sequences. The sequencing sample was made of blood. The origin of the receptors is a human donor with ulcerative colitis or Crohn's disease, or a healthy co-twin of an affected twin (not recorded which). Both conserved end residues are part of each CDR3. The size field is filled for only some rows; it gives once, few, many or a size class.

J gene	V gene	clone size	CDR3 protein
TRBJ2-3	TRBV9	.	CASSITRLADTQYF
TRBJ2-7	TRBV7-9	.	CASSLDLITAYEQYF
TRBJ1-3	TRBV20-1	.	CSASKGAAGNTIYF
TRBJ2-3	TRBV25-1	.	CASTSRGSSQFGQYF
TRBJ2-5	TRBV7-8	.	CASSFPLEAPFWETQYF
TRBJ2-3	TRBV30	.	CAWQGAVLDTQYF
TRBJ2-3	TRBV7-2	.	CASRFSLAGGTDTQYF
TRBJ2-1	TRBV5-1	.	CASSRDRSSYNEQFF
TRBJ1-5	TRBV20-1	.	CSAELQGPQHF
TRBJ1-5	TRBV7-2	.	CASSVDGNNQPQHF
TRBJ2-5	TRBV7-2	.	CASSLAPGLEETQYF
TRBJ2-3	TRBV11-3	.	CASSFPGGGTDTQYF
TRBJ2-3	TRBV10-3	.	CAIRRDREADTQYF
TRBJ2-5	TRBV7-2	.	CASSLEQRGWAQYF
TRBJ2-7	TRBV5-1	.	CASSLASDRGLNEQYF
TRBJ1-1	TRBV30	medium-sized	CAWSLPFAEAFF
TRBJ2-1	TRBV12-5	.	CASGFGAGLTRNEQFF
TRBJ2-3	TRBV12-3/TRBV12-4	.	CASRNSGIITDTQYF
TRBJ2-2	TRBV5-1	.	CASSLSGSNTGELFF
TRBJ2-7	TRBV2	.	CASMSVRAGQLYEQYF
TRBJ1-4	TRBV19	.	CASSGTGPTNEKLFF
TRBJ2-5	TRBV12-3/TRBV12-4	.	CASSDRDRGQEAQYF
TRBJ2-5	TRBV7-9	.	CASSLAGGRTKRETQYF
TRBJ2-1	TRBV20-1	.	CSAGSGQGYGEQFF
TRBJ2-2	TRBV18	.	CASQGTGNGGELFF
TRBJ2-7	TRBV20-1	.	CSASRPPGRYEQYF